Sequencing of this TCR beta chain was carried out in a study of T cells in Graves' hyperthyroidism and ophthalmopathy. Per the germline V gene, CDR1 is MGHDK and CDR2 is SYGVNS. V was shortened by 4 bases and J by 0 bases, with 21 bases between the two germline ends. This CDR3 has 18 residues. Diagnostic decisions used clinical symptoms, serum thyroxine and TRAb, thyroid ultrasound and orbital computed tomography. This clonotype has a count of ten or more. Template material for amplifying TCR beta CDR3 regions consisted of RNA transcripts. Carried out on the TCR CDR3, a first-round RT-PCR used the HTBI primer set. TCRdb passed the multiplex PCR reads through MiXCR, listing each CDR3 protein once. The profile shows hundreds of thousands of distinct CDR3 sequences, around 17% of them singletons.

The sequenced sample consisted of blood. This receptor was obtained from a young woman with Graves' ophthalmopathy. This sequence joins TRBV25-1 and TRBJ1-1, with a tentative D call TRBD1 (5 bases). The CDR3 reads CASSVSEGDRPMNTEAFF. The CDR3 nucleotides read TGTGCCAGCAGTGTCTCCGAAGGTGACAGACCCATGAACACTGAAGCTTTCTTT.